This T cell receptor (beta chain) came from a study of blood T cell repertoires in COVID-19. Overall study context: Sources were T cells, B-cell-depleted T cells, or PBMCs; the material itself was cDNA or gDNA.

The V and J ends lost 1 base and 0 bases respectively, with 12 bases between them. Germline CDR1 LGHDT, CDR2 YNNKEL (reference sequence). The CDR3 spans 16 residues. This clone turned up a few times. The data were produced by immunoSEQ multiplex PCR, yet TCRdb's version contains in-frame clones alone and is incomplete. The sample shows 200,000 to 250,000 clones, approximately 90% of them seen only once. Seattle's enrolled individuals joined amid active infection and were then monitored longitudinally. The chain has TRBV3-1 (or the pseudogene TRBV3-2) and TRBJ1-2, with D unclear. The receptor was derived from a woman between 50 and 59 years old with COVID-19, enrolled during active disease. The sequenced material came from peripheral blood. CDR3 DNA: TGTGCCAGCAGCCAAGGTCGAGGGTTAGCTAACTATGGCTACACCTTC. Translating gives CASSQGRGLANYGYTF.